This section outlines one TCR beta chain sequence together with its context. Its recognized antigen is unknown. No base quality values were provided; no much bigger clone lies one nucleotide off. The data derive from a study of radiotherapy plus CTLA-4 blockade in lung cancer listed by TCRdb under 2018. Broadly, across the study: Objective responses occurred in roughly a sixth of enrolled patients, and 25% to 40% achieved disease control.

The library was made by the immunoSEQ multiplex PCR assay. TCRdb obtained this table from immuneACCESS and retained in-frame rearrangements with V and J assigned. These tables miss some clones; where compared with another copy, unresolved V genes account for less than half of the shortfall, and the remainder is unexplained. Recorded for this sample are 64,000 or so clones; about 72% of them occurred a single time. About 9% of the sample is taken by the ten largest. V and J lose 5 bases and 7 bases, and a span of 12 bases separates them. Reading from cysteine to phenylalanine, the CDR3 counts 12 amino acids. Left in the record is the CDR3 DNA by itself, 36 bases read in frame from the first base. From a lookup of the germline V gene (reference sequence), CDR1 and CDR2 are MNHNY and SVGAGI. Paper-wide results and their limitations: After treatment with radiotherapy and ipilimumab, TCR clones that came from tumors expanded in the peripheral blood. The strongest predictors of response were reported to be early dynamic shifts in blood T cell clones along with a rise in serum interferon-beta following radiation.

The study evaluated CTLA-4 blockade (ipilimumab) given together with focal radiation therapy in patients who had chemo-refractory metastatic non-small-cell lung cancer. The sequences come from peripheral blood, collected from a patient treated with radiotherapy plus ipilimumab. The receptor comes from a human donor with non-small cell lung cancer whose response to radiotherapy plus ipilimumab could not be evaluated. The chain employs TRBV6-6 and TRBJ2-7; the D gene assignment is ambiguous. The DNA reads as follows: TGTGCCAGCAGTCCCGACTTGGCGGAGCAGTACTTC. This codes for CASSPDLAEQYF.